These 4 T cell receptor beta chains came from one sample sequenced in a study of T cell changes during pregnancy in multiple sclerosis. The repertoire was sequenced with immunoSEQ multiplex PCR; TCRdb's copy has only in-frame clones and lacks some. Among tens of thousands of clones listed, almost 95% were seen once. The source material was peripheral blood, sampled in the third trimester of pregnancy. These receptors originate from a female donor in good health, enrolled as a control in a pregnancy study.

The J gene is TRBJ2-5, the V gene TRBV7-3; 10 bases agree with TRBD1. The junction had 3 bases not matched to a gene; V was cut back by 2 bases and J by 3 bases. This CDR3 is built from 15 residues. Per the germline V gene, CDR1 is SGHTA and CDR2 is FQGTGA. CDR3 DNA sequence: TGTGCCAGCAGCTTAGGGGGACAGGGGAAAGAGACCCAGTACTTC. This codes for CASSLGGQGKETQYF.

This clone was recorded once. The rearrangement links TRBV30 to TRBJ2-1, with 11 bases that match TRBD2. CDR1 is GTSNPN, CDR2 SVGIG, per germline (reference sequence). This CDR3 region has 13 residues. V lost 7 bases and J lost 4; bases outside the gene matches: 3. The CDR3 DNA is TGTGCCTCTGTAGCGGGAGGGTACAATGAGCAGTTCTTC. Translating gives CASVAGGYNEQFF.

In this sample, this clone turned up once. The chain carries TRBV7-2 and TRBJ1-5; D is unclear. V was pared by 2 bases and J by 7 bases, with 12 bases between. The CDR3 runs 14 residues. Germline assignment: CDR1 SGHTA and CDR2 FQGNSA. For the CDR3, the DNA is TGTGCCAGCAGCTTATTCGAGGGAGGGCAGCCCCAGCATTTT. It yields the protein CASSLFEGGQPQHF.

CDR3: CASTEGQGFHTQYF. The CDR3 bases are TGTGCCAGCACCGAGGGACAGGGCTTTCATACGCAGTATTTT. The chain is built from TRBV6-5 and TRBJ2-3, with TRBD1 identical over 9 bases. The CDR3 totals 14 residues. V shed 7 bases and J 7 bases; nucleotides not matched to a gene: 9. Looked up from germline, CDR1 is MNHEY and CDR2 is SVGAGI.